This T cell receptor beta chain was recovered during a study of regulatory T cells in long-lasting Graves disease. General study findings and limits: TCR diversity was lower in persistent Graves' patients (versus newly diagnosed ones).

Construction of TCR beta libraries relied on iRepertoire HTBI primers and on Arm-PCR targeting CDR3 regions. Using its own MiXCR run on the multiplex PCR reads, TCRdb lists one record per CDR3 protein. The sample has about 220,000 distinct CDR3 sequences, roughly a fifth seen once. Per germline, CDR1 MDHEN and CDR2 SYDVKM. Trimming took off 3 bases at V and 5 bases at J, with 11 bases between the two ends. The CDR3 runs to 14 residues. This clonotype has more than one count but fewer than ten. Antigen: not known. Since a much larger clone is just one base distant, this may be a read error. Time point noted: newly diagnosed GD, antithyroid drugs for less than 3 months. There was RNA extracted from PBMCs, and the TCR library was made from it. Graves' disease diagnosis relied on American Thyroid Association guidelines. Separately, the same data were catalogued under a study of T cells in Graves' hyperthyroidism and ophthalmopathy.

Source: peripheral blood mononuclear cells (PBMCs), taken at new diagnosis, from a patient treated with antithyroid drugs. The gene calls are TRBV28 and TRBJ1-5; possible D gene TRBD1, 5 bases. This receptor was identified in a woman under 40 with Graves disease. The CDR3 DNA follows: TGTGCCAGCAGTTTTCCGGGGCTTGATCAGCCCCAGCATTTT. As protein: CASSFPGLDQPQHF.